The T cell receptor beta chain described here comes from a study of blood T cell repertoires in COVID-19. Across the study: COVID-19 samples collected from the United States, Italy and Spain covered acute and convalescent phases.

The CDR3 runs to 12 residues. Trimming shortened V by 6 bases and J by 9 bases, and 12 bases separated the two germline ends. The germline V gene has CDR1 MNHEY and CDR2 SMNVEV (reference sequence). This clone showed up just a few times. Repertoires were generated with immunoSEQ multiplex PCR, while TCRdb's copy carries only in-frame clones and drops some. Here the sample spans roughly 60,000 clones, around nine tenths being singletons. The J gene is TRBJ1-5, the V gene TRBV27, with D tentatively TRBD1 (6 bases). What was sequenced was peripheral blood. The source is a woman over 75 with active COVID-19. The CDR3 sequence is CASSTAGAPQHF. DNA for the CDR3: TGTGCCAGCAGCACCGCGGGGGCGCCCCAGCATTTT.